The 13 T cell receptor beta chains reported below all come from one sample, sequenced in a study of somatic mutations in cytotoxic T cells in rheumatoid arthritis. Only in-frame clones appear in the TCRdb table, and some are missing; sequencing was by immunoSEQ multiplex PCR. The data show fewer than 40,000 clones, with around 83% seen just once and more than 6.5% held by the top ten. Sequenced material: CD8+ T cells sorted from blood. The receptor source for this set is an adult with rheumatoid arthritis.

The gene calls are TRBV6-1 and TRBJ2-7; perhaps TRBD1 as D (8 bases). Germline values: CDR1 MNHNS, CDR2 SASEGT. The CDR3 has 15 residues. V lost 5 bases to trimming and J lost 2 bases, with 16 bases between them. CDR3 region: CASSTTGGGPYEQYF. The CDR3 DNA is TGTGCCAGCAGTACCACAGGGGGGGGGCCCTACGAGCAGTACTTC.

This chain uses TRBV10-3 with TRBJ2-3; D is perhaps TRBD2 (7 bases). Between the trimmed V and J ends, which lost 5 bases and 3 bases, there was a span of 24 bases. Germline assignment: CDR1 ENHRY and CDR2 SYGVKD. CDR3 length equals 18 residues. CDR3: CAISRGGGVQGPTDTQYF. CDR3 nucleotide sequence: TGTGCCATCAGTCGAGGGGGGGGCGTACAAGGACCAACAGATACGCAGTATTTT.

This clone appeared once. The V gene is TRBV10-1, the J gene TRBJ2-3; D possibly corresponds to TRBD2 (6 bases). CDR1 WNHNN and CDR2 SYGVQD come from the germline V gene (reference sequence). There are 14 residues in the CDR3. Between the trimmed V and J ends, which lost 5 bases and 1 base, there was a span of 10 bases. In DNA form, the CDR3 reads TGCGCCAGCAGTACCCAGCGGGGCACAGATACGCAGTATTTT. It translates to CASSTQRGTDTQYF.

V usage is TRBV9 and J usage is TRBJ2-3; 8 positions match TRBD2. Trimming cost V 10 bases and J 2 bases; bases outside gene matches: 9. The CDR3 covers 14 residues. From germline, CDR1 is SGDLS and CDR2 YYNGEE. The CDR3 DNA sequence: TGTGCCTCCACGGGGGGGAGTTACACAGATACGCAGTATTTT. Its translation: CASTGGSYTDTQYF.

This clone was seen a handful of times. The rearrangement joins TRBV5-6 to TRBJ2-2; a possible D gene is TRBD1 (6 bases). Germline V CDR1 and CDR2: SGHDT, YYEEEE. The V and J ends lost 3 bases and 1 base respectively, with 10 bases between them. The CDR3 has 15 amino acids. The CDR3 DNA reads as TGTGCCAGCAGCTCCTGGGGACAGAACACCGGGGAGCTGTTTTTT. Amino acids: CASSSWGQNTGELFF.

The chain carries TRBV7-8 and TRBJ1-5; maybe TRBD1 (5 bases). The CDR3 is 17 amino acids. Per germline, CDR1 SGHVS and CDR2 FQNEAQ. V gave up 2 bases and J gave up 5 bases, with 19 bases separating them. CDR3 DNA: TGTGCCAGCAGCTTATCTTGGAAGGGGCCGGGCGATCAGCCCCAGCATTTT. It yields the protein CASSLSWKGPGDQPQHF.

The V call is TRBV4-1, the J call TRBJ2-3, with D perhaps TRBD2 (7 bases). V lost 6 bases, J lost 0 bases, and 16 bases lay in between. The CDR3 length is 16 residues. Looked up from germline, CDR1 is MGHRA and CDR2 is YSYEKL. CDR3 nucleotides: TGCGCCAGCAGGGGGGGCAGCGGGGCTAGCACAGATACGCAGTATTTT. It yields the protein CASRGGSGASTDTQYF.

The chain has TRBV6-6 and TRBJ1-5, with 10 bases that match TRBD1. The CDR3 extends over 15 amino acids. The germline CDR1 and CDR2 sequences are MNHNY and SVGAGI (reference sequence). After removal of 6 bases from V and 6 bases from J, the junction contained 8 bases not matched to a gene. The chain's CDR3 is CASRPGTGEAQPQHF. As DNA, the CDR3 is TGTGCCAGCAGGCCCGGGACAGGGGAGGCTCAGCCCCAGCATTTT.

This clone is a singleton in its sample. The rearrangement uses TRBV30 and TRBJ2-1, with 15 bases lining up with TRBD2. V gave up 1 base and J gave up 9 bases; unmatched junction bases: 4. The CDR3 sequence is 15 residues long. Germline loops: CDR1 GTSNPN, CDR2 SVGIG (reference sequence). CDR3 DNA: TGTGCCTGGAGTGAACCGGGACTAGCGGGAGGTGAGCAGTTCTTC. Residues: CAWSEPGLAGGEQFF.

The V call is TRBV18, the J call TRBJ1-5; D perhaps matches TRBD1 (5 bases). V lost 8 bases and J lost 5, with 13 bases in between. The CDR3 length is 13 residues. Germline-derived CDR1 and CDR2 are KGHSH and LQKENI. The CDR3: CASRAGWDQPQHF. The CDR3 region has the DNA TGTGCCAGCCGGGCAGGGTGGGATCAGCCCCAGCATTTT.

This chain connects TRBV29-1 to TRBJ1-1, with D tentatively TRBD1 (6 bases). Trimming removed 3 bases at V and 3 bases at J, with 11 bases between. Germline lookup yields CDR1 SQVTM and CDR2 ANQGSEA. The CDR3 totals 13 residues. The CDR3 sequence: CSVELGAHTEAFF. The CDR3 nucleotides are TGCAGCGTTGAGTTGGGGGCTCACACTGAAGCTTTCTTT.

The chain carries TRBV19 and TRBJ1-2, with D uncertain. The CDR3 extends over 16 amino acids. Germline loops: CDR1 LNHDA, CDR2 SQIVND (reference sequence). V lost 0 bases and J lost 4, with 15 bases in between. CDR3 sequence (DNA): TGTGCCAGTAGTATAGAGGCTCTGGGGTCAGCCTATGGCTACACCTTC. Translation: CASSIEALGSAYGYTF.

This clone turned up a few times. The V and J genes are TRBV4-3 and TRBJ2-3; possible D gene TRBD1, 5 bases. Germline V gene lookup returns CDR1 LGHNA and CDR2 YSLEER. This CDR3 region has 16 residues. V was pared by 0 bases and J by 4 bases, with 14 bases between. CDR3 amino acids: CASSQDGRVHADTQYF. The CDR3 DNA follows: TGCGCCAGCAGCCAAGACGGCAGGGTTCACGCAGATACGCAGTATTTT.